This entry features one T cell receptor beta chain sequence. The antigen is undetermined. This entry belongs to a study of cytomegalovirus exposure and HLA in healthy donors. Study-level points and caveats: In a later analysis, CMV-associated beta chains were mostly HLA-associated, it appeared. Through in vitro validation, a few CMV-associated chains were shown to be specific for CMV antigens.

Use of 60 Vbeta and 13 Jbeta primers characterized the PCR. Clones were sequenced by immunoSEQ multiplex PCR, and TCRdb holds only the in-frame ones, with some missing. This sample has more than 140,000 clones, with over 75% found just once. Donors in the study were healthy people who gave bone marrow. Per the germline V gene, CDR1 is MNHEY and CDR2 is SMNVEV (reference sequence). This CDR3 has 13 amino acids. The V and J ends lost 3 bases and 2 bases respectively, with 6 bases between them. This receptor was identified in a man aged 25-45 years in good health and CMV-seropositive. The genes are TRBV27 and TRBJ2-3; D may be TRBD2 (5 bases). The sample comprised PBMCs. The CDR3 nucleotides read TGTGCCAGCAGTTTCGGGATCACAGATACGCAGTATTTT. Amino acid sequence: CASSFGITDTQYF.